One TCR beta chain is described in this entry. No cognate antigen has been identified for it. Base-call qualities are not available, and no considerably larger clone is one nucleotide away. The immunoSEQ Assay, a bias-controlled multiplex PCR, was used to amplify TCRbeta CDR3 regions from genomic DNA. Per the source publication's procedure: Nucleated cell counts per sample were estimated from amplification of reference gene primers within the assay. To quantify the absolute abundance of each unique TCRbeta CDR3 rearrangement, sequence reads were collapsed and filtered. Productive Simpson clonality was computed per sample as the square root of Simpson's diversity index over productive rearrangements. Held by TCRdb, this immuneACCESS table contains in-frame sequences only and omits some clones. Under half of the omission traces to an unresolved V gene where checked; the cause of the rest is unknown. For V, J and clone size, that table is used; D and trimming come from the DNA. Here the sample has roughly 200,000 clones; roughly 84% occur a single time. 4% to 5.5% of the sample is taken by the ten largest.

Each collaborating institution followed its own protocols to collect whole blood in K2EDTA tubes. Collaborator samples were shipped for TCRbeta analysis as frozen whole blood, isolated PBMCs, or DNA extracted from either sample type. V is cut by 1 base and J by 0 bases, and the space between the germline ends is 5 bases. The CDR3 contains 14 residues, cysteine and phenylalanine counted. CDR3 DNA only is kept here, 42 bases in frame from base 1. The germline V gene (reference sequence) specifies SEHNR as CDR1 and FQNEAQ as CDR2. The source of the sample is a study of blood T cell repertoires in COVID-19 (dated by TCRdb to between 2020 and 2021). For the study in its entirety: Samples from collaborators originated in the United States, Italy and Spain and spanned both the acute and convalescent phases of COVID-19. The dataset comprised deeply sampled blood TCRbeta repertoires from subjects exposed to, actively infected with, or recovered from COVID-19. The material from the prospective study consisted of cDNA or gDNA derived from T cells, B-cell-depleted T cells, or PBMCs. Samples were obtained from the ongoing ImmuneRACE study (first 160 participants) and from over 1,000 subjects provided by 6 global collaborators. The repertoires were released in a freely available public database intended as a resource for research on the immune response to SARS-CoV-2. HLA class I and class II types, where available, came from metadata supplied by the sample provider rather than from assay-based typing. The sample metadata nearly always contained a de-identified subject ID, COVID-19 status, age in years and sex.

Results and caveats for the whole study, not just this receptor: How much clinical and demographic metadata was included differed by source and by participant, and the metadata was provided uncurated.

The chain links TRBV7-9 with TRBJ2-3; matching of 5 bases hints at TRBD2 as the D gene. The source of this sequence is a man in his fifties with active or convalescent COVID-19. The sequenced sample consisted of peripheral blood. The CDR3 corresponds to CASSLVASTDTQYF. Read as DNA, the sequence is TGTGCCAGCAGCTTAGTAGCGAGCACAGATACGCAGTATTTT.